The 25 T cell receptor beta chains below were found in one sample sequenced in a study of blood T cell repertoires in COVID-19. Some clones are missing from TCRdb's copy, which holds only in-frame ones; the method was immunoSEQ multiplex PCR. The table has 50,000 or so clones, roughly 90% seen once. Sequenced: peripheral blood. These receptors were collected from a human donor with active COVID-19. The donor label of this sample is uncertain.

The rearrangement joins TRBV7-2 to TRBJ2-5; 10 nucleotides align to TRBD2. From germline, CDR1 is SGHTA and CDR2 FQGNSA. Trimming removed 1 base from V and 1 base from J; junction bases left unmatched: 6. The CDR3 totals 17 residues. The CDR3 here is CASSLGLTSGVQETQYF. The CDR3 bases are TGTGCCAGCAGCTTAGGGTTAACTAGCGGGGTCCAAGAGACCCAGTACTTC.

The V and J genes are TRBV10-3 and TRBJ1-1; D is possibly TRBD1 (6 bases). V shed 3 bases and J shed 3 bases, with 11 bases lying between them. The CDR3 runs 14 residues. CDR1 is ENHRY and CDR2 is SYGVKD in the germline V gene. CDR3 DNA sequence: TGTGCCATCAGTGAAAACAGGGAGTACACTGAAGCTTTCTTT. Protein product: CAISENREYTEAFF.

This chain joins TRBV27 and TRBJ2-7; the match to TRBD1 covers 9 bases. The CDR3 has 16 amino acids. CDR1 MNHEY and CDR2 SMNVEV come from the germline V gene (reference sequence). After removal of 0 bases from V and 2 bases from J, the junction contained 5 bases not matched to a gene. CDR3 in DNA: TGTGCCAGCAGTTTATCACGTGGGACAGGGACCTACGAGCAGTACTTC. This sequence encodes CASSLSRGTGTYEQYF.

The J gene is TRBJ1-2, the V gene TRBV9; D may be TRBD1 (5 bases). CDR1 and CDR2 (germline): SGDLS, YYNGEE. Deletions cut 0 bases from V and 5 bases from J, with 14 bases between. The CDR3 extends over 15 amino acids. The CDR3 DNA reads as TGTGCCAGCAGCGTAGAGCCGGGGGGATCTTATGGCTACACCTTC. Encoded protein: CASSVEPGGSYGYTF.

The chain carries TRBV19 and TRBJ1-4; no clear D. The germline V gene has CDR1 LNHDA and CDR2 SQIVND (reference sequence). The germline V and J ends were trimmed by 4 bases and 0 bases, with 12 bases remaining between them. The CDR3 is made up of 16 amino acids. DNA for the CDR3: TGTGCCAGTAGTAACCGAAGAGTTGCAACTAATGAAAAACTGTTTTTT. It translates to CASSNRRVATNEKLFF.

The CDR3 DNA is TGTGCCAGCAGCGTAGCTACAGGGGGACTAGCGGAGACCCAGTACTTC. It specifies CASSVATGGLAETQYF. The J gene is TRBJ2-5, the V gene TRBV9; 10 bases line up with TRBD2. The trim removed 0 bases at V and 5 bases at J, leaving 7 bases unmatched. Germline CDR1 reads SGDLS; CDR2 reads YYNGEE. The CDR3 spans 16 residues.

Concerning this clone: This sample also contains other DNA sequences that code for the same CDR3. The chain joins TRBV20-1 to TRBJ2-7; no clear D. The CDR3 is made up of 11 amino acids. Trimming removed 5 bases from V and 0 bases from J, with 5 bases in between. Germline CDR1 reads DFQATT; CDR2 reads SNEGSKA (reference sequence). The CDR3 region has the DNA TGCAGTGCTCGACTCTCCTACGAGCAGTACTTC. This sequence encodes CSARLSYEQYF.

The chain uses TRBV20-1 and TRBJ2-7; no firm D call. Per germline, CDR1 DFQATT and CDR2 SNEGSKA (reference sequence). This CDR3 comprises 11 residues. V shed 1 base and J shed 4 bases, with 5 bases lying between them. The CDR3 sequence is CSARGAYEQYF. CDR3 nucleotides: TGCAGTGCTAGAGGCGCATACGAGCAGTACTTC.

V and J are TRBV10-3 and TRBJ1-1, with D possibly being TRBD1 (5 bases). The CDR3 has 12 amino acids. V was trimmed by 7 bases and J by 3 bases, leaving 9 bases between them. From germline, CDR1 is ENHRY and CDR2 SYGVKD. The DNA of the CDR3 is TGTGCCATCAACCAGGGTGACACTGAAGCTTTCTTT. Translating gives CAINQGDTEAFF.

The chain uses TRBV27 and TRBJ1-2; the D gene is possibly TRBD1 (6 bases). CDR1 is MNHEY, CDR2 SMNVEV, per germline (reference sequence). Trimming shortened V by 2 bases and J by 8 bases, and 15 bases separated the two germline ends. The length of the CDR3 is 14 residues. The CDR3 reads CASSLTDSPGGYTF. CDR3 DNA sequence: TGTGCCAGCAGTTTAACGGACAGCCCGGGAGGCTACACCTTC.

The chain is built from TRBV7-2 and TRBJ2-5; 8 nucleotides line up with TRBD2. V was clipped by 9 bases and J by 0 bases; unmatched bases: 9. The CDR3 runs 15 residues. CDR1 is SGHTA, CDR2 FQGNSA, per germline. In DNA form, the CDR3 reads TGTGCCAGTAACGGCCGCGGGGGGTACCAAGAGACCCAGTACTTC. This gives the protein CASNGRGGYQETQYF.

J is TRBJ2-1 and V is TRBV12-3 or TRBV12-4; TRBD1 matches at 8 bases. The CDR3 has 11 amino acids. The ends lost 3 bases at V and 15 bases at J; junction bases unmatched: 4. The CDR3 loop reads CASSLGTGSFF. The CDR3 nucleotides are TGTGCCAGCAGTTTGGGGACAGGTTCGTTCTTC.

This rearrangement joins TRBV28 to TRBJ2-1; 13 bases match TRBD2. With V trimmed by 5 bases and J by 4 bases, 2 bases remained unmatched. CDR1 is MDHEN, CDR2 SYDVKM, per germline. The CDR3 has 15 amino acids. CDR3 region: CASSKLAGGYNEQFF. CDR3 in DNA: TGTGCCAGCAGTAAACTAGCGGGAGGGTACAATGAGCAGTTCTTC.

J is TRBJ2-1 and V is TRBV18; tentative D call: TRBD2 (6 bases). V gave up 2 bases and J gave up 8 bases, with 22 bases separating them. The CDR3 is made up of 17 amino acids. The V gene's germline CDR1 is KGHSH and CDR2 LQKENI. CDR3 sequence reads: CASSPTMRDTAIDEQFF. The DNA of the CDR3 is TGTGCCAGCTCACCAACAATGCGGGATACGGCGATAGATGAGCAGTTCTTC.

V gene TRBV7-8 combines with J gene TRBJ1-1, with D hard to call. V lost 0 bases and J 3 bases, leaving 11 bases between the germline ends. Germline V gives CDR1 SGHVS, CDR2 FQNEAQ. This CDR3 is 15 amino acids long. CDR3 loop: CASSLASGSHTEAFF. In DNA form, the CDR3 reads TGTGCCAGCAGCTTAGCTTCGGGGTCGCACACTGAAGCTTTCTTT. The full variable domain, in which reference TRBV7-8 and TRBJ1-1 provide the parts outside the CDR3, is GAGVSQSPRYKVAKRGQDVALRCDPISGHVSLFWYQQALGQGPEFLTYFQNEAQLDKSGLPSDRFFAERPEGSVSTLKIQRTQQEDSAVYLCASSLASGSHTEAFFGQGTRLTVV.

This clone has a handful of counts. This chain uses TRBV14 with TRBJ1-1; D possibly corresponds to TRBD1 (5 bases). Per the germline V gene, CDR1 is SGHDN and CDR2 is FVKESK. This CDR3 comprises 15 residues. V shed 4 bases and J shed 0 bases, with 12 bases lying between them. In DNA form, the CDR3 reads TGTGCCAGCAGCCTCCGGGACTTGTTGAACACTGAAGCTTTCTTT. It yields the protein CASSLRDLLNTEAFF.

This clone was counted a few times. The chain combines TRBV28 with TRBJ1-2, with TRBD1 matching 7 bases. The CDR3 runs to 13 residues. Germline assignment: CDR1 MDHEN and CDR2 SYDVKM. V trimming: 6 bases; J trimming: 8 bases; junction bases outside the gene matches: 9. The CDR3 DNA reads TGTGCCAGCAGCCTTGACAGGGTCGAAGGCTACACCTTC. Translated: CASSLDRVEGYTF.

The CDR3 nucleotides are TGTGCCAGCAGTGAATCTGAGGGCCCCCGGACTGAAGCTTTCTTT. Encoded protein: CASSESEGPRTEAFF. The genes are TRBV25-1 and TRBJ1-1, with no clear D. The V gene's germline CDR1 is MGHDK and CDR2 SYGVNS. Trimming removed 1 base from V and 5 bases from J, with 14 bases in between. The CDR3 covers 15 residues. The full variable domain, completed using reference TRBV25-1 and TRBJ1-1, is EADIYQTPRYLVIGTGKKITLECSQTMGHDKMYWYQQDPGMELHLIHYSYGVNSTEKGDLSSESTVSRIRTEHFPLTLESARPSHTSQYLCASSESEGPRTEAFFGQGTRLTVV.

V gene TRBV6-1 combines with J gene TRBJ2-7; 9 nucleotides agree with TRBD2. The CDR3 is made up of 15 amino acids. Per the germline V gene, CDR1 is MNHNS and CDR2 is SASEGT. With 3 bases clipped from V and 3 bases from J, the junction kept 6 bases outside the gene matches. CDR3 sequence: CASSDLRAGGYEQYF. CDR3 sequence (DNA): TGTGCCAGCAGTGATCTAAGAGCGGGAGGCTACGAGCAGTACTTC.

This clone was seen once. The rearrangement joins TRBV5-1 to TRBJ2-1; D call uncertain. CDR1 is SGHRS and CDR2 is YFSETQ in the germline V gene. V was cut by 4 bases and J by 0 bases, with 14 bases left in between. The CDR3 sequence is 16 residues long. CDR3 sequence reads: CASSLLPPSSYNEQFF. The CDR3 coding sequence is TGCGCCAGCAGCCTCCTGCCTCCGAGCTCCTACAATGAGCAGTTCTTC. Full variable domain (rest looked up from reference TRBV5-1 and TRBJ2-1): KAGVTQTPRYLIKTRGQQVTLSCSPISGHRSVSWYQQTPGQGLQFLFEYFSETQRNKGNFPGRFSGRQFSNSRSEMNVSTLELGDSALYLCASSLLPPSSYNEQFFGPGTRLTVL.

This rearrangement joins TRBV21-1 to TRBJ2-7; the table calls TRBD2, which could not be checked here. TRBV21-1 counts as a pseudogene. The CDR3 extends over 20 amino acids. The CDR3 sequence: CASSKGTGLAGTGRPYEQYF. The CDR3 nucleotides are TGTGCCAGCAGCAAAGGAACGGGACTAGCGGGTACCGGACGTCCCTACGAGCAGTACTTC.

The chain joins TRBV5-1 to TRBJ2-7, with 9 bases fitting TRBD1. Germline lookup yields CDR1 SGHRS and CDR2 YFSETQ. The V and J ends lost 4 bases and 3 bases, in that order; junction bases with no gene match: 5. The CDR3 loop spans 14 amino acids. As DNA, the CDR3 is TGCGCCAGCAGCCCTGGGGACAGGGTCTACGAGCAGTACTTC. Translation: CASSPGDRVYEQYF.

V usage is TRBV5-1 and J usage is TRBJ2-7, with a weak D call TRBD2 (6 bases). The CDR3 consists of 15 residues. The germline V gene encodes CDR1 SGHRS and CDR2 YFSETQ. V lost 5 bases, J lost 2 bases, and 17 bases lay in between. The CDR3 reads CASSLTGTVAYEQYF. CDR3 coding DNA: TGCGCCAGCAGTCTAACCGGGACTGTTGCCTACGAGCAGTACTTC.

Only a few counts were recorded for this clone. V gene TRBV13 combines with J gene TRBJ2-7; 7 nucleotides match TRBD2. The CDR3 consists of 15 residues. Germline CDR1 PRHDT, CDR2 FYEKMQ (reference sequence). V gave up 5 bases and J gave up 4 bases; unmatched junction bases: 11. Here the CDR3 reads CASSPGASGEYEQYF. Here the CDR3 DNA reads TGTGCCAGCAGCCCTGGGGCTAGCGGAGAGTACGAGCAGTACTTC.

The V and J genes are TRBV7-2 and TRBJ2-7; 8 nucleotides match TRBD2. Germline V gene data show CDR1 as SGHTA and CDR2 as FQGNSA. This CDR3 has 15 residues. The V gene end was trimmed by 1 base and the J gene end by 6 bases; junction bases not matched to a gene: 8. Here the CDR3 reads CASSLVRTSYSEQYF. The CDR3 DNA sequence: TGTGCCAGCAGCTTAGTACGGACTAGCTACTCCGAGCAGTACTTC.